A selection of T cell receptor beta chains follows, all from one sample in a study of shared clonotypes between healthy human individuals. Libraries were prepared by immunoSEQ multiplex PCR; TCRdb keeps only in-frame clonotypes and omits some of them. The data hold 2,500,000 or so clones, with roughly 90% observed a single time. Sequencing was performed on naive CD4+ T cells from PBMCs. The receptors shown here come from a man between 18 and 29 years old in good health. Some clones in this sample may be carry-over from other donors' samples. Each CDR3 is given with its conserved first and last residue. Each record gives: D gene, V gene, J gene, clone size, CDR3 DNA, CDR3 protein. D genes are given only for firm matches. Some rows mark clone size as missing; the rest say once, few, many or name a class of expanded clone.

TRBD2	TRBV5-1	TRBJ2-3	once	TGCGCCAGCAGCTTGGGCGCTAGCGGCAACACAGATACGCAGTATTTT	CASSLGASGNTDTQYF
NA	TRBV5-5	TRBJ2-2	NA	TGTGCCAGCAGCTTGTTCGGATCCCTTAACACCGGGGAGCTGTTTTTT	CASSLFGSLNTGELFF
TRBD1	TRBV4-1	TRBJ2-4	once	TGCGCCAGCAGCCATGGACAGGTTCAAAACATTCAGTACTTC	CASSHGQVQNIQYF
NA	TRBV9	TRBJ2-5	NA	TGTGCCAGCAGCCAAACTTCCACCATCCCAGAGACCCAGTACTTC	CASSQTSTIPETQYF
TRBD1	TRBV5-4	TRBJ2-7	NA	TGTGCCAGCAACCCGGGACAGGGGGGCTACGAGCAGTACTTC	CASNPGQGGYEQYF
NA	TRBV7-2	TRBJ2-5	once	TGTGCCAGCAGCTTTGGGGTTACCGAGACCCAGTACTTC	CASSFGVTETQYF
NA	TRBV9	TRBJ2-7	once	TGTGCCAGCAGCGTAGCGGCAACAGACAGTGCCCACGAGCAGTACTTC	CASSVAATDSAHEQYF
NA	TRBV4-2	TRBJ1-1	once	TGTGCCACCAGTGCTCGGTCGTTGGAGAACACTGAAGCTTTCTTT	CATSARSLENTEAFF
TRBD2	TRBV23-1	TRBJ2-1	NA	TGCGCCAGCAGTCTCAAATCCCCCTACGGGAGTCGGGGGGACGGTGAGCAGTTCTTC	CASSLKSPYGSRGDGEQFF
NA	TRBV28	TRBJ2-7	NA	TGTGCCAGCAGTTTCTTCGACCAGGGGTGGAACGAGCAGTACTTC	CASSFFDQGWNEQYF
TRBD2	TRBV19	TRBJ2-1	NA	TGTGCCAGTAGTATAGTTCCTAGCGGGATCTACAATGAGCAGTTCTTC	CASSIVPSGIYNEQFF
NA	TRBV28	TRBJ1-3	NA	TGTGCCAGCAGTTTGGATTGGGGGGGCTCTGGAAACACCATATATTTT	CASSLDWGGSGNTIYF
NA	TRBV18	TRBJ1-2	NA	TGTGCCAGCTCGAAAGGACAGAGCTATGGCTACACCTTC	CASSKGQSYGYTF
NA	TRBV18	TRBJ1-3	NA	TGTGCCAGCTCACCACCTGGAGGACGCGGAAACACCATATATTTT	CASSPPGGRGNTIYF
TRBD1	TRBV5-1	TRBJ2-7	once	TGCGCCAGCAGCGTGGGACAGACACTCTACGAGCAGTACTTC	CASSVGQTLYEQYF
NA	TRBV9	TRBJ2-3	NA	TGTGCCAGCAGCGTAGTAGGTCTGGATACGCAGTATTTT	CASSVVGLDTQYF
NA	TRBV5-8	TRBJ1-1	NA	TGTGCCAGCAGTCTATTAACCTTCCCGGGGAACACTGAAGCTTTCTTT	CASSLLTFPGNTEAFF
NA	TRBV4-1	TRBJ1-5	NA	TGCGCCGGCAGCCAAGATGTCGCGGGCAATCAGCCCCAGCATTTT	CAGSQDVAGNQPQHF
NA	TRBV7-9	TRBJ1-3	NA	TGTGCCAGCAGCTTAGGGACAGCCTCTGGAAACACCATATATTTT	CASSLGTASGNTIYF
NA	TRBV15	TRBJ1-2	NA	TGTGCCACCAGCAGAGATCGGGACGGCATCTATGGCTACACCTTC	CATSRDRDGIYGYTF